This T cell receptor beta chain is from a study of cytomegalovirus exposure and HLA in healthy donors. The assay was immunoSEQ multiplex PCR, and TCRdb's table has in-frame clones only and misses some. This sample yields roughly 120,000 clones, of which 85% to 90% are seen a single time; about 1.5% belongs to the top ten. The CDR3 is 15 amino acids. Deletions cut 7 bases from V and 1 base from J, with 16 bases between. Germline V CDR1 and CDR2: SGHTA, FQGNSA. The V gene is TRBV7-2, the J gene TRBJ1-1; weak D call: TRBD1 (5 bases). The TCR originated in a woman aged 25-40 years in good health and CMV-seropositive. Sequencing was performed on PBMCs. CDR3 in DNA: TGTGCCAGCACCCCGAACAGGCAAAGGAACACTGAAGCTTTCTTT. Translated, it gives CASTPNRQRNTEAFF.